This entry lists 30 T cell receptor beta chains sequenced from one sample in a study of CD8 T cells in Susac syndrome. The RNA, roughly 0.45 to 1 ug, was put through reverse transcription using random hexamers. One entry per CDR3 protein, called by TCRdb with MiXCR from the immunoSEQ multiplex PCR reads. The profile shows about 440,000 distinct CDR3 sequences, more than 80% of them singletons. Source material: CD8+ T cells from PBMCs. These receptors all come from a human donor with multiple sclerosis.

The V and J genes are TRBV29-1 and TRBJ1-2; D is ambiguous. Deletions cut 3 bases from V and 3 bases from J, with 11 bases between. The CDR3 length is 13 residues. The germline V gene encodes CDR1 SQVTM and CDR2 ANQGSEA. The CDR3 DNA reads TGCAGCGTTGACCGGGAAAGGCACTATGGCTACACCTTC. Residues: CSVDRERHYGYTF.

The CDR3 here is CASSPSSTYGYTF. The DNA of the CDR3 is TGTGCCAGTAGTCCGAGCTCAACCTATGGCTACACCTTC. The chain employs TRBV19 and TRBJ1-2; no clear D gene. The CDR3 has 13 residues. V lost 5 bases and J lost 4, with 11 bases in between. Germline loops: CDR1 LNHDA, CDR2 SQIVND (reference sequence).

This chain links TRBV20-1 with TRBJ2-2; 12 positions match TRBD2. J was trimmed by 5 bases and V by 1 base; bases with no gene match: 8. Germline CDR1 and CDR2: DFQATT and SNEGSKA (reference sequence). The CDR3 consists of 17 residues. The CDR3 region is CSARVGALAGGTGELFF. CDR3 nucleotides: TGCAGTGCTAGAGTCGGCGCTCTAGCGGGGGGGACCGGGGAGCTGTTTTTT.

The chain employs TRBV29-1 and TRBJ1-2, with a tentative D call TRBD1 (5 bases). Deletions cut 5 bases from V and 6 bases from J, with 19 bases between. Germline V gene lookup returns CDR1 SQVTM and CDR2 ANQGSEA. The CDR3 is 14 amino acids. The CDR3 nucleotides are TGCAGCGTTTTCGGGTTCGAGGGGTCCCATGGCTACACCTTC. Its protein is CSVFGFEGSHGYTF.

The V call is TRBV7-7, the J call TRBJ2-5; D not certain. The germline CDR1 and CDR2 sequences are SSHAT and FNYEAQ (reference sequence). V lost 4 bases to trimming and J lost 4 bases, with 13 bases between them. CDR3 size: 14 residues. This CDR3 is CASSSSDILETQYF. As DNA, the CDR3 is TGTGCCAGCAGCTCCTCGGATATCCTAGAGACCCAGTACTTC. Complete variable domain (other parts from reference TRBV7-7 and TRBJ2-5): GAGVSQSPRYKVTKRGQDVTLRCDPISSHATLYWYQQALGQGPEFLTYFNYEAQPDKSGLPSDRFSAERPEGSISTLTIQRTEQRDSAMYRCASSSSDILETQYFGPGTRLLVL.

The rearrangement links TRBV12-3 or TRBV12-4 to TRBJ1-4, with a weak D call TRBD1 (5 bases). The V and J ends lost 1 base and 7 bases respectively, with 10 bases between them. The CDR3 sequence is 14 residues long. As DNA, the CDR3 is TGTGCCAGCAGTTTAGTCTGGGGGACTGAAAAACTGTTTTTT. Encoded protein: CASSLVWGTEKLFF.

The chain joins TRBV7-9 to TRBJ2-7, with 9 nucleotides matching TRBD2. The trim removed 6 bases at V and 1 base at J, leaving 10 bases unmatched. CDR3 length: 16 residues. In germline, CDR1 is SEHNR, CDR2 FQNEAQ (reference sequence). The CDR3 reads CASSPIAGVGSYEQYF. The CDR3 nucleotides are TGTGCCAGCAGTCCGATAGCGGGAGTAGGGTCCTACGAGCAGTACTTC. Complete variable domain (other parts from reference TRBV7-9 and TRBJ2-7): DTGVSQNPRHKITKRGQNVTFRCDPISEHNRLYWYRQTLGQGPEFLTYFQNEAQLEKSRLLSDRFSAERPKGSFSTLEIQRTEQGDSAMYLCASSPIAGVGSYEQYFGPGTRLTVT.

In its sample, this clonotype was seen a few times. The V call is TRBV27, the J call TRBJ1-1; TRBD1 is a possible D gene (5 bases). The CDR3 contains 16 residues. Trimming pared 5 bases from V and 1 base from J, leaving 17 bases between. Germline-derived CDR1 and CDR2 are MNHEY and SMNVEV (reference sequence). The CDR3 protein is CASSHRPGEGNTEAFF. As DNA, the CDR3 is TGTGCCAGCAGTCACCGGCCGGGGGAGGGGAACACTGAAGCTTTCTTT.

V and J are TRBV24-1 and TRBJ1-5; D gene ambiguous. Per the germline V gene, CDR1 is KGHDR and CDR2 is SFDVKD. This CDR3 spans 15 amino acids. V dropped 4 bases and J dropped 4 bases, with 13 bases sitting between them. The CDR3 spells CATSDSATPNQPQHF. The CDR3, as DNA: TGTGCCACCAGTGACTCCGCGACCCCGAATCAGCCCCAGCATTTT.

The genes are TRBV4-1 and TRBJ2-5; D possibly corresponds to TRBD1 (5 bases). Trimming left V 0 bases short and J 3 bases short, with 5 bases between. CDR1 is MGHRA and CDR2 is YSYEKL in the germline V gene. The CDR3 covers 13 residues. This CDR3 is CASSQEQEETQYF. The CDR3 nucleotides are TGCGCCAGCAGCCAAGAACAGGAAGAGACCCAGTACTTC.

The CDR3 spells CASSRADVVSNTGELFF. CDR3 in DNA: TGCGCCAGCAGCCGAGCGGACGTAGTATCGAACACCGGGGAGCTGTTTTTT. The chain has TRBV4-1 and TRBJ2-2, with D possibly TRBD2 on 5 matching bases. The V and J ends lost 4 bases and 0 bases respectively, with 15 bases between them. The length of the CDR3 is 17 residues. Germline lookup yields CDR1 MGHRA and CDR2 YSYEKL.

Points on this clonotype: The germline gene is not matched at one end of the junction; a read error may be the cause. J is TRBJ2-6 and V is TRBV12-3 or TRBV12-4; D is possibly TRBD1 (6 bases). This CDR3 comprises 14 residues. The CDR3 loop is CAGSLGQGTNVLTF. The CDR3 bases are TGTGCCGGCAGTTTAGGGCAGGGGACCAACGTCCTGACTTTC.

The genes are TRBV20-1 and TRBJ2-3; D gene uncertain. The germline V gene has CDR1 DFQATT and CDR2 SNEGSKA (reference sequence). CDR3 size: 12 residues. V was trimmed by 1 base and J by 2 bases, leaving 4 bases between them. The CDR3 here is CSARGLTDTQYF. The CDR3, as DNA: TGCAGTGCTAGAGGGCTCACAGATACGCAGTATTTT.

The chain carries TRBV7-6 and TRBJ2-2; D is unclear. This CDR3 comprises 12 residues. Per germline, CDR1 SGHVS and CDR2 FNYEAQ. Trimming shortened V by 2 bases and J by 7 bases, and 5 bases separated the two germline ends. The CDR3 DNA sequence: TGTGCCAGCAGCTTATCTGGCGGGGAGCTGTTTTTT. Translated, it gives CASSLSGGELFF. Supplemented by reference TRBV7-6 and TRBJ2-2, the full variable domain reads GAGVSQSPRYKVTKRGQDVALRCDPISGHVSLYWYRQALGQGPEFLTYFNYEAQQDKSGLPNDRFSAERPEGSISTLTIQRTEQRDSAMYRCASSLSGGELFFGEGSRLTVL.

This chain joins TRBV27 and TRBJ2-4; possibly TRBD1 or TRBD2 for D (5 bases each). Trimming removed 3 bases from V and 5 bases from J, with 8 bases in between. Germline lookup yields CDR1 MNHEY and CDR2 SMNVEV (reference sequence). CDR3 size: 13 residues. CDR3: CASSLRGENIQYF. Written as DNA, the CDR3 is TGTGCCAGCAGTTTGAGGGGAGAAAACATTCAGTACTTC.

The chain is built from TRBV28 and TRBJ2-7; 8 nucleotides agree with TRBD1. With 3 bases clipped from V and 3 bases from J, the junction kept 7 bases outside the gene matches. Germline V gives CDR1 MDHEN, CDR2 SYDVKM. The CDR3 length is 15 residues. Here the CDR3 reads CASSFLGTGLYEQYF. The CDR3 coding sequence is TGTGCCAGCAGTTTCCTCGGGACAGGTCTCTACGAGCAGTACTTC. Looking up the rest from reference TRBV28 and TRBJ2-7 gives the full variable domain: DVKVTQSSRYLVKRTGEKVFLECVQDMDHENMFWYRQDPGLGLRLIYFSYDVKMKEKGDIPEGYSVSREKKERFSLILESASTNQTSMYLCASSFLGTGLYEQYFGPGTRLTVT.

The rearrangement uses TRBV30 and TRBJ2-2; D gene unclear. The V gene's germline CDR1 is GTSNPN and CDR2 SVGIG (reference sequence). This CDR3 is built from 11 residues. The V end lost 7 bases, the J end lost 4 bases, and 7 bases lay between the germline ends. The CDR3 DNA is TGTGCCTTTTTCAGCACCGGGGAGCTGTTTTTT. It translates to CAFFSTGELFF.

J is TRBJ2-1 and V is TRBV18; 9 bases are shared with TRBD2. The CDR3 loop spans 14 amino acids. V lost 0 bases to trimming and J lost 9 bases; unmatched junction nucleotides: 3. CDR1 and CDR2 (germline): KGHSH, LQKENI. CDR3 loop: CASSPPGLAFEQFF. CDR3 nucleotides: TGTGCCAGCTCACCACCGGGACTAGCATTTGAGCAGTTCTTC.

V is TRBV20-1 and J is TRBJ1-6; 9 bases fit TRBD1. Germline CDR1 is DFQATT and CDR2 is SNEGSKA (reference sequence). V shed 1 base and J 2 bases; nucleotides not matched to a gene: 6. The CDR3 is 17 residues long. The CDR3 DNA sequence: TGCAGTGCTAGAGTAACAGGGGGCTCGACCTATAATTCACCCCTCCACTTT. Its protein product is CSARVTGGSTYNSPLHF.

The genes are TRBV13 and TRBJ2-1; D gene uncertain. V gave up 0 bases and J gave up 8 bases, with 11 bases separating them. The CDR3 extends over 14 amino acids. Germline V gene sequence: CDR1 PRHDT, CDR2 FYEKMQ (reference sequence). The CDR3: CASSLGRRLDEQFF. The CDR3 nucleotides are TGTGCCAGCAGCTTAGGCCGCCGCTTGGATGAGCAGTTCTTC.

The rearrangement uses TRBV29-1 and TRBJ2-1; TRBD1 matches at 7 bases. This CDR3 comprises 12 residues. The germline V gene encodes CDR1 SQVTM and CDR2 ANQGSEA. The junction had 2 bases not matched to a gene; V was cut back by 6 bases and J by 3 bases. Here the CDR3 DNA reads TGCAGCGTGTCAGGGGGCTACAATGAGCAGTTCTTC. This translates into CSVSGGYNEQFF.

The gene calls are TRBV30 and TRBJ2-3; the D call may be TRBD1 or TRBD2 (5 bases each). The CDR3 runs 13 residues. V was pared by 3 bases and J by 0 bases, with 7 bases between. In germline, CDR1 is GTSNPN, CDR2 SVGIG (reference sequence). The CDR3 coding sequence is TGTGCCTGGAGGGGGGACAGCACAGATACGCAGTATTTT. Its translation is CAWRGDSTDTQYF.

This clonotype was seen just once. The chain couples TRBV9 to TRBJ1-1, with D possibly matching TRBD1 (5 bases). Trimming took off 0 bases at V and 1 base at J, with 13 bases between the two ends. The CDR3 extends over 16 amino acids. CDR1 is SGDLS, CDR2 YYNGEE, per germline. CDR3 sequence: CASSVVYATENTEAFF. The CDR3 coding sequence is TGTGCCAGCAGCGTAGTGTATGCGACAGAGAACACTGAAGCTTTCTTT.

This chain joins TRBV10-2 and TRBJ1-1, with a weak D call TRBD1 (5 bases). The CDR3 covers 12 residues. CDR1 WSHSY and CDR2 SAAADI come from the germline V gene. Trimming removed 4 bases from V and 7 bases from J, with 10 bases in between. This CDR3 reads CASSGGVSEAFF. The DNA for the CDR3 is TGCGCCAGCAGTGGAGGGGTGAGTGAAGCTTTCTTT.

The gene calls are TRBV12-3 or TRBV12-4 and TRBJ1-2, with D hard to call. Trimming removed 10 bases from V and 0 bases from J, with 15 bases in between. The CDR3 consists of 14 residues. In DNA, the CDR3 is TGTGCCACCAAGGAAGGACCTGCTAACTATGGCTACACCTTC. Translated, it gives CATKEGPANYGYTF.

The V call is TRBV16, the J call TRBJ2-6, with TRBD2 as a possible D gene (5 bases). This CDR3 is built from 19 residues. V lost 4 bases, J lost 0 bases, and 19 bases lay in between. Germline V gene lookup returns CDR1 KGHSY and CDR2 FQNENV. This chain's CDR3 is CASSRTNRTLNSGANVLTF. The DNA of the CDR3 is TGTGCCAGCAGCCGTACCAATAGGACTCTTAACTCTGGGGCCAACGTCCTGACTTTC.

The V gene is TRBV2, the J gene TRBJ2-5; unclear D gene. There are 16 residues in the CDR3. CDR1 SNHLY and CDR2 FYNNEI come from the germline V gene. Trimming cost V 7 bases and J 2 bases, with 20 bases left between them. This CDR3 is CASIGMPRFGQETQYF. CDR3 nucleotide sequence: TGTGCCAGCATAGGGATGCCCCGTTTTGGTCAAGAGACCCAGTACTTC.

The rearrangement links TRBV4-1 to TRBJ2-3; D might be TRBD1 (5 bases). Deletions cut 0 bases from V and 4 bases from J, with 14 bases between. From germline, CDR1 is MGHRA and CDR2 YSYEKL. This CDR3 is 16 amino acids long. In DNA, the CDR3 is TGCGCCAGCAGCCAAGAGGCCCAGGGTGTTGCAGATACGCAGTATTTT. This encodes CASSQEAQGVADTQYF.

This clonotype was observed a few times. The germline gene is not matched at one end of the junction; a read error may be the cause. This chain connects TRBV4-1 to TRBJ2-1; 10 bases line up with TRBD2. The germline gives CDR1 MGHRA, CDR2 YSYEKL. The CDR3 consists of 15 residues. The CDR3 sequence is CASSPSGGSYNEQFF. The CDR3 coding sequence is TGTGCCAGCAGCCCTAGCGGGGGCTCCTACAATGAGCAGTTCTTC.

This chain connects TRBV30 to TRBJ2-7; tentative D call: TRBD2 (7 bases). The V gene's germline CDR1 is GTSNPN and CDR2 SVGIG (reference sequence). The CDR3 spans 14 residues. Trimming stripped 7 bases from V and 3 bases from J, with 19 bases between. DNA of the CDR3: TGTGCCTCGGCCGAAAGGGGGGGAAACTACGAGCAGTACTTC. Translating it yields CASAERGGNYEQYF.